The rows below give T cell receptor beta chains drawn from one sample of a study of blood T cell repertoires in COVID-19. The table came from immunoSEQ multiplex PCR; TCRdb's copy has only in-frame clones and leaves some out. The data show 250,000 or so clones, 86% seen once. Sequencing input: peripheral blood. These receptors were collected from a man under 40 with active or convalescent COVID-19. Each CDR3 is given with its conserved first and last residue. The order of the fields is V gene, clone size, J gene, D gene, CDR3 DNA, CDR3 protein. D genes are given only for firm matches. The size of a clone is reported for some rows only, either as once, few or many, or as a class for expanded clones.

V gene: TRBV13; clone size: .; J gene: TRBJ2-7; D gene: TRBD2; CDR3 DNA: TGTGCCAGCAGCTTGACTAGCTTGGACGAGCAGTACTTC; CDR3 protein: CASSLTSLDEQYF
V gene: TRBV7-2; clone size: .; J gene: TRBJ2-4; D gene: TRBD2; CDR3 DNA: TGTGCCAGCAGCTTAGAAGCGGGGCTGACCAAAAACATTCAGTACTTC; CDR3 protein: CASSLEAGLTKNIQYF
V gene: TRBV30; clone size: few; J gene: TRBJ1-2; D gene: TRBD1; CDR3 DNA: TGTGCCTGGAGTGACATCCGGGACAGAGCCTATGGCTACACCTTC; CDR3 protein: CAWSDIRDRAYGYTF
V gene: TRBV2; clone size: .; J gene: TRBJ2-1; D gene: TRBD1; CDR3 DNA: TGTGCCAGCACGACTGACAGGGCTAGCAATGAGCAGTTCTTC; CDR3 protein: CASTTDRASNEQFF
V gene: TRBV7-2; clone size: .; J gene: TRBJ1-5; D gene: .; CDR3 DNA: TGTGCCAGCAGCCAAAATATCGGGACAAGAAGCAATCAGCCCCAGCATTTT; CDR3 protein: CASSQNIGTRSNQPQHF
V gene: TRBV4-1; clone size: .; J gene: TRBJ1-5; D gene: .; CDR3 DNA: TGCGCCAGCAGCCAATCAGGCTTGAATCAGCCCCAGCATTTT; CDR3 protein: CASSQSGLNQPQHF
V gene: TRBV6-5; clone size: .; J gene: TRBJ1-2; D gene: TRBD1; CDR3 DNA: TGTGCCAGCAGTCGCGGACAGGGAATCCTTTATGGCTACACCTTC; CDR3 protein: CASSRGQGILYGYTF
V gene: TRBV5-4; clone size: .; J gene: TRBJ2-3; D gene: .; CDR3 DNA: TGTGCCAGCAGCCGACAGTTAGGGGATACGCAGTATTTT; CDR3 protein: CASSRQLGDTQYF
V gene: TRBV19; clone size: few; J gene: TRBJ1-5; D gene: .; CDR3 DNA: TGTGCCAGTAGATCCGGGGGTGGCAATCAGCCCCAGCATTTT; CDR3 protein: CASRSGGGNQPQHF
V gene: TRBV28; clone size: .; J gene: TRBJ1-4; D gene: .; CDR3 DNA: TGTGCCAGCAGTCGGACTAATAATGAAAAACTGTTTTTT; CDR3 protein: CASSRTNNEKLFF
V gene: TRBV7-2; clone size: .; J gene: TRBJ2-2; D gene: TRBD1; CDR3 DNA: TGTGCCAGCACCCAGGACAGGGGGTGGACCGGGGAGCTGTTTTTT; CDR3 protein: CASTQDRGWTGELFF
V gene: TRBV13; clone size: .; J gene: TRBJ2-1; D gene: .; CDR3 DNA: TGTGCCAGCAGCTCGGGACTCCTTACCTCCTACAATGAGCAGTTCTTC; CDR3 protein: CASSSGLLTSYNEQFF
V gene: TRBV6-2/TRBV6-3; clone size: few; J gene: TRBJ1-5; D gene: TRBD1; CDR3 DNA: TGTGCCAGCAGTGAGCCGACAGGGGCGGCCAATCAGCCCCAGCATTTT; CDR3 protein: CASSEPTGAANQPQHF
V gene: TRBV7-8; clone size: .; J gene: TRBJ2-7; D gene: .; CDR3 DNA: TGTGCCAGCAGCTTCCGCGAACAGGGCGAGCAGTACTTC; CDR3 protein: CASSFREQGEQYF
V gene: TRBV7-2; clone size: .; J gene: TRBJ2-1; D gene: .; CDR3 DNA: TGTGCCAGCAGCTTAGGATTCGGGACGGGACTGGGGGTCGAGCAGTTCTTC; CDR3 protein: CASSLGFGTGLGVEQFF
V gene: TRBV7-6; clone size: .; J gene: TRBJ1-2; D gene: .; CDR3 DNA: TGTGCCAGCAGCTTAGCTGGTGAGGGTAGCTATGGCTACACCTTC; CDR3 protein: CASSLAGEGSYGYTF
V gene: TRBV6-5; clone size: .; J gene: TRBJ1-2; D gene: .; CDR3 DNA: TGTGCCAGCAGTCCGTTGGAGGGGTCTGGCTACACCTTC; CDR3 protein: CASSPLEGSGYTF
V gene: TRBV11-2; clone size: .; J gene: TRBJ2-7; D gene: TRBD1; CDR3 DNA: TGTGCCAGCAGCTTAGACGGACAGGGGATCTACGAGCAGTACTTC; CDR3 protein: CASSLDGQGIYEQYF
V gene: TRBV5-1; clone size: .; J gene: TRBJ1-2; D gene: .; CDR3 DNA: TGCGCCAGCAGCTTGGGACAGGCGATAAGTGGCTACACCTTC; CDR3 protein: CASSLGQAISGYTF
V gene: TRBV7-2; clone size: once; J gene: TRBJ1-1; D gene: .; CDR3 DNA: TGTGCCAGCAGTCCTGGACACGGGAGCGCTGAAGCTTTCTTT; CDR3 protein: CASSPGHGSAEAFF
V gene: TRBV19; clone size: .; J gene: TRBJ2-6; D gene: .; CDR3 DNA: TGTGCCAGTTCAGGGCTTCCCTCTGGGGCCAACGTCCTGACTTTC; CDR3 protein: CASSGLPSGANVLTF
V gene: TRBV6-1; clone size: .; J gene: TRBJ1-6; D gene: .; CDR3 DNA: TGTGCCAGCAGTGAAGACGCAGGGGTGGATTCACCCCTCCACTTT; CDR3 protein: CASSEDAGVDSPLHF
V gene: TRBV27; clone size: .; J gene: TRBJ2-7; D gene: TRBD1; CDR3 DNA: TGTGCCAGCAGTACCGACAGGGGTGGCGAGCAGTACTTC; CDR3 protein: CASSTDRGGEQYF
V gene: TRBV6-5; clone size: once; J gene: TRBJ2-3; D gene: .; CDR3 DNA: TGTGCCAGCAGTAAGCAGGGAGGAATGACAGATACGCAGTATTTT; CDR3 protein: CASSKQGGMTDTQYF
V gene: TRBV9; clone size: .; J gene: TRBJ1-1; D gene: .; CDR3 DNA: TGTGCCAGCAGCGTAGTTGGGCTCGGGGGGAGTACTGAAGCTTTCTTT; CDR3 protein: CASSVVGLGGSTEAFF